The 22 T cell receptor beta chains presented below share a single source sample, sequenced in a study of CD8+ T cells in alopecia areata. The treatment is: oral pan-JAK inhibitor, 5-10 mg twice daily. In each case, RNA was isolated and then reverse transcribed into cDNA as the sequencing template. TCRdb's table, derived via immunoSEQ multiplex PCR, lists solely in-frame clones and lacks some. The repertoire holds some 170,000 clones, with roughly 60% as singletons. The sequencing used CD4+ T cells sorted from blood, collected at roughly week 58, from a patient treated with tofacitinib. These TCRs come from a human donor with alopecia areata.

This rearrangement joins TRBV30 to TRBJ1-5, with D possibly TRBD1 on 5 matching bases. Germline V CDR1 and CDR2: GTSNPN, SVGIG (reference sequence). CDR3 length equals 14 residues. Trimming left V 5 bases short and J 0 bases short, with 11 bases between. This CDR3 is CAWQDTNSNQPQHF. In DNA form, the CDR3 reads TGTGCCTGGCAGGACACTAATAGCAATCAGCCCCAGCATTTT.

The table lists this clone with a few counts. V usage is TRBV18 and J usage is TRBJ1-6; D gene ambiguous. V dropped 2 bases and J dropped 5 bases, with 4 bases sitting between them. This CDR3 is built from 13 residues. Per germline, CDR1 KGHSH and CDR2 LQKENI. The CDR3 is CASSPGNNSPLHF. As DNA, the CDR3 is TGTGCCAGCTCACCAGGGAATAATTCACCCCTCCACTTT.

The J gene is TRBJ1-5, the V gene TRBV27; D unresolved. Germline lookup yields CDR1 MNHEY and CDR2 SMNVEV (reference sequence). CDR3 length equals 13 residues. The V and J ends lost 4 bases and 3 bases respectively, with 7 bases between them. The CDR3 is CASSWAPNQPQHF. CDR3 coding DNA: TGTGCCAGCAGTTGGGCCCCCAATCAGCCCCAGCATTTT.

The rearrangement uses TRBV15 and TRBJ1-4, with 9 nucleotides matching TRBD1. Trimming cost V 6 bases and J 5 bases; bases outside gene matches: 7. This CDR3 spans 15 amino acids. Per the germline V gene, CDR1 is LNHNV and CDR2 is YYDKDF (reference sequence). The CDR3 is CATRVTGTGNEKLFF. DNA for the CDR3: TGTGCCACCAGGGTCACCGGGACAGGGAATGAAAAACTGTTTTTT.

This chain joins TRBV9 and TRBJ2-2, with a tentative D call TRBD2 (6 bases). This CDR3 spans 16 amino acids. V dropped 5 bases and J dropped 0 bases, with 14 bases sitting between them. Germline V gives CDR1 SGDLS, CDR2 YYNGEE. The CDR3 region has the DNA TGTGCCAGCAGAGAAAGGGACTCCTCGAACACCGGGGAGCTGTTTTTT. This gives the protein CASRERDSSNTGELFF.

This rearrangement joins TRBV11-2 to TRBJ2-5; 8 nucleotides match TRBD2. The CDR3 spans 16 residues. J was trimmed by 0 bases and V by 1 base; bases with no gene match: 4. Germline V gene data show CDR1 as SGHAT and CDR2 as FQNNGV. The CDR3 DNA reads TGTGCCAGCAGCTTAGGAGCGGGGGCGTACCAAGAGACCCAGTACTTC. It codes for CASSLGAGAYQETQYF.

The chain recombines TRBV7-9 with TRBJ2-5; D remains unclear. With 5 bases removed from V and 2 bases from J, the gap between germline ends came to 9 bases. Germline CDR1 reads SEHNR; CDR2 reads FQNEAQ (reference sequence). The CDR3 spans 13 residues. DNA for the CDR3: TGTGCCAGCAGCCGGGTGGGTCAAGAGACCCAGTACTTC. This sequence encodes CASSRVGQETQYF. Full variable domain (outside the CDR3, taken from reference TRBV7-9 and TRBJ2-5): DTGVSQNPRHKITKRGQNVTFRCDPISEHNRLYWYRQTLGQGPEFLTYFQNEAQLEKSRLLSDRFSAERPKGSFSTLEIQRTEQGDSAMYLCASSRVGQETQYFGPGTRLLVL.

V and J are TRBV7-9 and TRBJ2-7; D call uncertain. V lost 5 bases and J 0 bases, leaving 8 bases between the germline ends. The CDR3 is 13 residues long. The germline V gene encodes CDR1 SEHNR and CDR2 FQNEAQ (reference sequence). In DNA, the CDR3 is TGTGCCAGCAGCCCGAGATCCTCCTACGAGCAGTACTTC. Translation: CASSPRSSYEQYF.

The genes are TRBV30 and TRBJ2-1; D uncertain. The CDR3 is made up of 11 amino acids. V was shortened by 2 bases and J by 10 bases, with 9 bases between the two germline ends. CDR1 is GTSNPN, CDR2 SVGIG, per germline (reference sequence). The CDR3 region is CAWSPWGEQFF. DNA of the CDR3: TGTGCCTGGAGTCCCTGGGGAGAGCAGTTCTTC.

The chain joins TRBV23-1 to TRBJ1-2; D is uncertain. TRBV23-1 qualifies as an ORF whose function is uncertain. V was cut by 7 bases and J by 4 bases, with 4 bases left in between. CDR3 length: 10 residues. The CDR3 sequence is CASNSYGYTF. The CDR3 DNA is TGCGCCAGCAACAGCTATGGCTACACCTTC.

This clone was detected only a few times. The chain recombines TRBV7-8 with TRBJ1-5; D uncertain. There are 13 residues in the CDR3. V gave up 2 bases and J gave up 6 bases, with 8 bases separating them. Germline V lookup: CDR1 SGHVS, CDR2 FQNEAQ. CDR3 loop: CASSLSWGQPQHF. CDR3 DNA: TGTGCCAGCAGCTTAAGCTGGGGTCAGCCCCAGCATTTT.

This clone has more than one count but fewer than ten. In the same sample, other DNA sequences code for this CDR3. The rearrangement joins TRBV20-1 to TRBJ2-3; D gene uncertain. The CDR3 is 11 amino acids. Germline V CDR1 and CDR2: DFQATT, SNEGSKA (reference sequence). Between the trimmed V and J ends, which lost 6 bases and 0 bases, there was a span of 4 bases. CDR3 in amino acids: CSATSTDTQYF. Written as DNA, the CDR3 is TGCAGTGCAACTAGCACAGATACGCAGTATTTT.

CDR3 in amino acids: CAWRISGVQAQYF. The CDR3 DNA reads TGTGCCTGGAGAATTAGCGGGGTCCAGGCCCAGTACTTC. The chain couples TRBV30 to TRBJ2-5, with 8 bases matching TRBD2. The CDR3 covers 13 residues. Germline V gene lookup returns CDR1 GTSNPN and CDR2 SVGIG (reference sequence). V was clipped by 3 bases and J by 9 bases; unmatched bases: 9.

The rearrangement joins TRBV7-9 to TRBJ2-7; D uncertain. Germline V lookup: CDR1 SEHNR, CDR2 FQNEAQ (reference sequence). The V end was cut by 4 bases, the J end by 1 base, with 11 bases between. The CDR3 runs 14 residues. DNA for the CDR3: TGTGCCAGCAGCTCCTCGACACGATCCTACGAGCAGTACTTC. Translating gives CASSSSTRSYEQYF.

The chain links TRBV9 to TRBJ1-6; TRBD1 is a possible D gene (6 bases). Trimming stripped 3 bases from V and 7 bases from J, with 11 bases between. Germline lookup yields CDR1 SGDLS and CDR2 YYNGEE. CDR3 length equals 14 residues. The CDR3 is CASSAGARNSPLHF. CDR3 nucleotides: TGTGCCAGCAGCGCAGGGGCTCGGAATTCACCCCTCCACTTT.

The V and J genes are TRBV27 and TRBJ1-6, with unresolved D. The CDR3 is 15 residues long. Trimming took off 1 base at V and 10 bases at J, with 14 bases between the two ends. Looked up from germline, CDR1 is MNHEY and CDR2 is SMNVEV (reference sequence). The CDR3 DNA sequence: TGTGCCAGCAGTTTATGGGAGGATCGGAGCTCACCCCTCCACTTT. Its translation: CASSLWEDRSSPLHF.

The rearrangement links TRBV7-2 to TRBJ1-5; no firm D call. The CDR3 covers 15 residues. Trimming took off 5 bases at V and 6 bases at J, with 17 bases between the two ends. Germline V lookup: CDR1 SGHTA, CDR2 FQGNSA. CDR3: CASSQSIGVRQPQHF. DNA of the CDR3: TGTGCCAGCAGCCAATCCATCGGGGTTCGTCAGCCCCAGCATTTT.

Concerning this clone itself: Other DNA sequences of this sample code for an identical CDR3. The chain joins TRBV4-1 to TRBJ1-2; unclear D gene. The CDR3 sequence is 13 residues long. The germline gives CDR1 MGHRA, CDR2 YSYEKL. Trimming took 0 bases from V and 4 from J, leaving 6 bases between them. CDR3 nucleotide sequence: TGCGCCAGCAGCCAAGAAGGAACCTATGGCTACACCTTC. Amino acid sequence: CASSQEGTYGYTF.

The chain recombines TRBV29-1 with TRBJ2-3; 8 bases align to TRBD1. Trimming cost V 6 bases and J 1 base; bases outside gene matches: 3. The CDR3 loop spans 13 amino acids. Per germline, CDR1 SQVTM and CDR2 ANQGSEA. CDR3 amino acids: CSVAGQGTDTQYF. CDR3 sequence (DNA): TGCAGCGTGGCGGGACAGGGCACAGATACGCAGTATTTT.

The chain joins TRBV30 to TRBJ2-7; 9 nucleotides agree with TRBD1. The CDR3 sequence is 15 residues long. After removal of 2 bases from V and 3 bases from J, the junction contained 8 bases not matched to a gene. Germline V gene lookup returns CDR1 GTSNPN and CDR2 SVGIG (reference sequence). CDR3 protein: CAWSPGTGTVYEQYF. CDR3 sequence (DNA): TGTGCCTGGAGTCCCGGGACAGGGACTGTCTACGAGCAGTACTTC.

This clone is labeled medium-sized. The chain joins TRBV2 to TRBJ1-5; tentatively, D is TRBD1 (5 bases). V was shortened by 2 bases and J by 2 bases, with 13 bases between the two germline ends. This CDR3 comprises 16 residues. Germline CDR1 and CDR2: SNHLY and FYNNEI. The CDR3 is CASSEFGLGGNQPQHF. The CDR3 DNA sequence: TGTGCCAGCAGTGAATTTGGGTTAGGGGGCAATCAGCCCCAGCATTTT.

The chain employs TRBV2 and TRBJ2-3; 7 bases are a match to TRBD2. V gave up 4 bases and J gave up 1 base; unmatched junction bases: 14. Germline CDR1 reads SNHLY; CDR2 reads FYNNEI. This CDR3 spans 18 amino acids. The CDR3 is CASSARYLTSKRTDTQYF. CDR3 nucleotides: TGTGCCAGCAGTGCGCGATACCTGACTAGCAAACGCACAGATACGCAGTATTTT.